The 7 T cell receptor beta chains below all came from one sample that was sequenced in a study of glioma-infiltrating T cells. The iRepertoire nested amplicon-rescue multiplex PCR amplified TCR alpha and beta CDR3s from RNA. From the multiplex PCR reads, TCRdb called clonotypes with MiXCR, one entry per CDR3 protein. The sample comprises over 70,000 distinct CDR3 sequences, about a quarter of which are singletons, and roughly 6.7% rests with the top ten. Sequenced material: glioma tissue, nonneoplastic brain tissue, or PBMCs (not recorded which). The source of these receptors is a human donor with low-grade glioma or glioblastoma, undergoing nonglioma brain surgery, or in good health (not recorded which).

This clonotype was seen repeatedly, ten times or more. The V gene is TRBV5-1, the J gene TRBJ1-2; no reliable D call. V lost 0 bases to trimming and J lost 8 bases, with 14 bases between them. This CDR3 spans 14 amino acids. Germline CDR1 reads SGHRS; CDR2 reads YFSETQ. The CDR3 protein is CASSLDLRSGGYTF. Here the CDR3 DNA reads TGCGCCAGCAGCTTGGACCTAAGATCGGGGGGCTACACCTTC.

At least ten counts were recorded for this clonotype. The chain carries TRBV2 and TRBJ1-5; D call uncertain. The CDR3 sequence is 15 residues long. Germline loops: CDR1 SNHLY, CDR2 FYNNEI. With 1 base removed from V and 3 bases from J, the gap between germline ends came to 10 bases. The CDR3 spells CASSEVIGPNQPQHF. The CDR3 bases are TGTGCCAGCAGTGAAGTCATCGGCCCCAATCAGCCCCAGCATTTT. Variable domain in full (rest from reference TRBV2 and TRBJ1-5): EPEVTQTPSHQVTQMGQEVILRCVPISNHLYFYWYRQILGQKVEFLVSFYNNEISEKSEIFDDQFSVERPDGSNFTLKIRSTKLEDSAMYFCASSEVIGPNQPQHFGDGTRLSIL.

This clonotype was counted at least ten times. The rearrangement links TRBV6-1 to TRBJ2-3, with 9 bases that match TRBD1. Trimming removed 3 bases from V and 2 bases from J; junction bases left unmatched: 3. The germline CDR1 and CDR2 sequences are MNHNS and SASEGT. The CDR3 spans 15 residues. CDR3 sequence: CASSDDRGSTDTQYF. The CDR3 DNA reads TGTGCCAGCAGTGACGACAGGGGGTCCACAGATACGCAGTATTTT.

This clonotype was detected once. The chain uses TRBV20-1 and TRBJ1-3; 7 nucleotides agree with TRBD1. Germline V gene sequence: CDR1 DFQATT, CDR2 SNEGSKA (reference sequence). This CDR3 spans 14 amino acids. V lost 4 bases to trimming and J lost 6 bases; unmatched junction nucleotides: 9. The CDR3, as DNA: TGCAGTGCTATAGCTGGGACAGTTGTAAACACCATATATTTT. Translated, it gives CSAIAGTVVNTIYF.

As for this clonotype: Since a much larger clone is just one base distant, this may be a read error. The chain carries TRBV6-1 and TRBJ1-6; weak D call: TRBD1 (5 bases). CDR1 is MNHNS and CDR2 is SASEGT in the germline V gene. The CDR3 length is 15 residues. CDR3 sequence reads: CASSESAGTNSALHF. The CDR3 coding sequence is TGTGCCAGCAGTGAATCGGCAGGGACGAATTCAGCCCTCCACTTT.

The sample holds many counts of this clonotype. The gene calls are TRBV18 and TRBJ2-3, with unresolved D. CDR1 is KGHSH, CDR2 LQKENI, per germline. There are 14 residues in the CDR3. V lost 3 bases to trimming and J lost 5 bases, with 12 bases between them. The CDR3 protein is CASSPLGSGDTQYF. CDR3 in DNA: TGTGCCAGCTCACCGTTGGGGTCAGGAGATACGCAGTATTTT. Filled out from reference TRBV18 and TRBJ2-3, the complete variable domain reads NAGVMQNPRHLVRRRGQEARLRCSPMKGHSHVYWYRQLPEEGLKFMVYLQKENIIDESGMPKERFSAEFPKEGPSILRIQQVVRGDSAAYFCASSPLGSGDTQYFGPGTRLTVL.

In its sample, this clonotype was seen many times. The V call is TRBV7-2, the J call TRBJ1-1, with a possible D match to TRBD1 (6 bases). Deletions cut 5 bases from V and 5 bases from J, with 18 bases between. This CDR3 has 15 amino acids. Germline V CDR1 and CDR2: SGHTA, FQGNSA. The CDR3 protein is CASSQVWGAETEAFF. CDR3 sequence (DNA): TGTGCCAGCAGCCAAGTTTGGGGGGCCGAGACTGAAGCTTTCTTT. Using reference TRBV7-2 and TRBJ1-1 for the parts outside the CDR3, the full variable domain is GAGVSQSPSNKVTEKGKDVELRCDPISGHTALYWYRQSLGQGLEFLIYFQGNSAPDKSGLPSDRFSAERTGGSVSTLTIQRTQQEDSAVYLCASSQVWGAETEAFFGQGTRLTVV.